The rows below give T cell receptor beta chains drawn from one sample of a study of T cell changes during pregnancy in multiple sclerosis. Libraries were prepared by immunoSEQ multiplex PCR; TCRdb keeps only in-frame clonotypes and omits some of them. The sample has 34,000 or so clones; roughly 88% are singletons. Sequenced material: CD8+ T cells from peripheral blood mononuclear cells, taken after pregnancy. The origin of the receptors is a female donor with multiple sclerosis, enrolled in a pregnancy study. Each CDR3 is given with its conserved first and last residue. Fields, in order: clone size, V gene, D gene, J gene, CDR3 protein, CDR3 DNA. D genes are given only for firm matches. The listing skips clone size in some rows; elsewhere it reads once, few, many or a size class.

abundance: once
v_gene: TRBV7-9
d_gene: NA
j_gene: TRBJ1-2
CDR3aa: CASSFVEGEGHGYTF
CDR3nt: TGTGCCAGCAGCTTCGTTGAGGGAGAGGGTCATGGCTACACCTTC

abundance: NA
v_gene: TRBV9
d_gene: NA
j_gene: TRBJ1-6
CDR3aa: CASSASNSPLHF
CDR3nt: TGTGCCAGCAGCGCTAGTAATTCACCCCTCCACTTT

abundance: NA
v_gene: TRBV7-9
d_gene: NA
j_gene: TRBJ1-2
CDR3aa: CASSFESGGEGGYTF
CDR3nt: TGTGCCAGCAGTTTCGAATCGGGTGGGGAGGGTGGCTACACCTTC

abundance: NA
v_gene: TRBV4-3
d_gene: TRBD1
j_gene: TRBJ1-2
CDR3aa: CASSQDSGTGPLGYTF
CDR3nt: TGCGCCAGCAGCCAAGATTCCGGGACAGGACCTTTGGGCTACACCTTC

abundance: NA
v_gene: TRBV5-5
d_gene: NA
j_gene: TRBJ2-3
CDR3aa: CASSLFSSADTQYF
CDR3nt: TGTGCCAGCAGCTTGTTTTCGAGTGCAGATACGCAGTATTTT

abundance: NA
v_gene: TRBV9
d_gene: NA
j_gene: TRBJ1-2
CDR3aa: CASSFSAGSTYGYTF
CDR3nt: TGTGCCAGCAGCTTCTCGGCCGGGAGTACCTATGGCTACACCTTC

abundance: NA
v_gene: TRBV11-2
d_gene: NA
j_gene: TRBJ1-2
CDR3aa: CASIDPGSREINYGYTF
CDR3nt: TGTGCCAGCATTGACCCAGGAAGCCGGGAGATAAACTATGGCTACACCTTC

abundance: NA
v_gene: TRBV7-9
d_gene: TRBD1
j_gene: TRBJ2-1
CDR3aa: CASSSGSGGGNEQFF
CDR3nt: TGTGCCAGCAGCTCTGGTTCAGGGGGCGGCAATGAGCAGTTCTTC

abundance: NA
v_gene: TRBV29-1
d_gene: NA
j_gene: TRBJ1-2
CDR3aa: CSVESGNYGYTF
CDR3nt: TGCAGCGTTGAATCAGGGAACTATGGCTACACCTTC

abundance: NA
v_gene: TRBV13
d_gene: TRBD1
j_gene: TRBJ1-1
CDR3aa: CASGTATMNTEAFF
CDR3nt: TGTGCCAGCGGGACAGCTACTATGAACACTGAAGCTTTCTTT

abundance: NA
v_gene: TRBV7-6
d_gene: TRBD2
j_gene: TRBJ2-7
CDR3aa: CASSLQLAGTSEQYF
CDR3nt: TGTGCCAGCAGCTTACAACTAGCGGGAACTTCCGAGCAGTACTTC

abundance: once
v_gene: TRBV6-5
d_gene: TRBD1
j_gene: TRBJ2-7
CDR3aa: CASSPRDRVDEQYF
CDR3nt: TGTGCCAGCAGTCCTCGGGACAGGGTGGACGAGCAGTACTTC

abundance: NA
v_gene: TRBV5-4
d_gene: NA
j_gene: TRBJ2-5
CDR3aa: CASSQITQARETQYF
CDR3nt: TGTGCCAGCAGCCAAATTACCCAAGCGCGGGAGACCCAGTACTTC

abundance: NA
v_gene: TRBV19
d_gene: NA
j_gene: TRBJ2-7
CDR3aa: CASSIGARVNEQYF
CDR3nt: TGTGCCAGTAGTATTGGTGCCAGGGTAAACGAGCAGTACTTC

abundance: NA
v_gene: TRBV4-3
d_gene: TRBD1
j_gene: TRBJ2-7
CDR3aa: CASSHSATGEAYEQYF
CDR3nt: TGCGCCAGCAGCCATTCCGCGACAGGGGAAGCCTACGAGCAGTACTTC

abundance: NA
v_gene: TRBV7-2
d_gene: NA
j_gene: TRBJ2-1
CDR3aa: CASSLGGDEQFF
CDR3nt: TGTGCCAGCAGCTTAGGGGGGGATGAGCAGTTCTTC

abundance: NA
v_gene: TRBV4-2
d_gene: NA
j_gene: TRBJ1-1
CDR3aa: CASSQVLQGMTEAFF
CDR3nt: TGTGCCAGCAGCCAAGTCCTGCAGGGGATGACTGAAGCTTTCTTT

abundance: once
v_gene: TRBV2
d_gene: NA
j_gene: TRBJ2-1
CDR3aa: CASSEGGPPYNEQFF
CDR3nt: TGTGCCAGCAGTGAAGGAGGGCCCCCCTACAATGAGCAGTTCTTC

abundance: NA
v_gene: TRBV7-9
d_gene: TRBD1
j_gene: TRBJ1-5
CDR3aa: CASSFGDRLNQPQHF
CDR3nt: TGTGCCAGCAGCTTTGGGGACAGATTAAATCAGCCCCAGCATTTT

abundance: NA
v_gene: TRBV7-8
d_gene: TRBD2
j_gene: TRBJ2-2
CDR3aa: CASSLAGGSGGGELFF
CDR3nt: TGTGCCAGCAGCTTAGCGGGAGGCTCGGGGGGCGGGGAGCTGTTTTTT

abundance: NA
v_gene: TRBV11-2
d_gene: TRBD2
j_gene: TRBJ2-7
CDR3aa: CASGAGGAYEQYF
CDR3nt: TGTGCCAGCGGGGCGGGGGGAGCCTACGAGCAGTACTTC

abundance: NA
v_gene: TRBV19
d_gene: TRBD1
j_gene: TRBJ2-5
CDR3aa: CASSVTGGTQETQYF
CDR3nt: TGTGCCAGTAGTGTGACAGGGGGGACCCAAGAGACCCAGTACTTC

abundance: NA
v_gene: TRBV10-3
d_gene: TRBD1
j_gene: TRBJ1-1
CDR3aa: CAIKGTANTEAFF
CDR3nt: TGTGCCATCAAAGGGACAGCTAACACTGAAGCTTTCTTT

abundance: NA
v_gene: TRBV7-9
d_gene: NA
j_gene: TRBJ2-7
CDR3aa: CATSWGDRYSF
CDR3nt: TGTGCCACCTCCTGGGGGGACAGATACTCTTTC

abundance: NA
v_gene: TRBV9
d_gene: TRBD1
j_gene: TRBJ2-7
CDR3aa: CASSERGQGRNEQYF
CDR3nt: TGTGCCAGCAGCGAACGGGGACAGGGTAGAAACGAGCAGTACTTC

abundance: NA
v_gene: TRBV23-1
d_gene: NA
j_gene: TRBJ2-2
CDR3aa: CASSSTPGELFF
CDR3nt: TGCGCCAGCAGTAGCACTCCCGGGGAGCTGTTTTTT

abundance: NA
v_gene: TRBV19
d_gene: NA
j_gene: TRBJ2-7
CDR3aa: CATAAGTYEQYF
CDR3nt: TGTGCCACCGCTGCGGGCACCTACGAGCAGTACTTC

abundance: NA
v_gene: TRBV5-6
d_gene: NA
j_gene: TRBJ2-7
CDR3aa: CASSPPQGTYEQYF
CDR3nt: TGTGCCAGCAGCCCCCCCCAGGGGACCTACGAGCAGTACTTC

abundance: once
v_gene: TRBV19
d_gene: TRBD2
j_gene: TRBJ2-1
CDR3aa: CASSLSGGANNEQFF
CDR3nt: TGTGCCAGTAGTTTAAGCGGGGGGGCCAACAATGAGCAGTTCTTC

abundance: NA
v_gene: TRBV4-1
d_gene: TRBD1
j_gene: TRBJ1-2
CDR3aa: CASRGTAPNYGYTF
CDR3nt: TGCGCCAGCAGGGGGACAGCGCCTAACTATGGCTACACCTTC

abundance: NA
v_gene: TRBV11-3
d_gene: NA
j_gene: TRBJ1-3
CDR3aa: CASSFNSGNTIYF
CDR3nt: TGTGCCAGCAGCTTCAACTCTGGAAACACCATATATTTT

abundance: once
v_gene: TRBV27
d_gene: TRBD1
j_gene: TRBJ1-4
CDR3aa: CASKLTGEEKLFF
CDR3nt: TGTGCCAGCAAACTGACAGGGGAGGAAAAACTGTTTTTT

abundance: once
v_gene: TRBV5-1
d_gene: TRBD1
j_gene: TRBJ2-2
CDR3aa: CASSLEDNWDSNTGELFF
CDR3nt: TGCGCCAGCAGCTTGGAAGATAACTGGGACAGTAACACCGGGGAGCTGTTTTTT

abundance: once
v_gene: TRBV27
d_gene: TRBD1
j_gene: TRBJ2-7
CDR3aa: CASSKIPGQGGYEQYF
CDR3nt: TGTGCCAGCAGTAAGATACCGGGACAGGGTGGTTACGAGCAGTACTTC

abundance: once
v_gene: TRBV30
d_gene: TRBD1
j_gene: TRBJ1-4
CDR3aa: CAGWDRDNEKLFF
CDR3nt: TGTGCCGGTTGGGACAGGGATAATGAAAAACTGTTTTTT

abundance: NA
v_gene: TRBV7-9
d_gene: TRBD1
j_gene: TRBJ2-2
CDR3aa: CASSSGQGANGELFF
CDR3nt: TGTGCCAGCAGCTCCGGACAGGGGGCGAACGGGGAGCTGTTTTTT

abundance: NA
v_gene: TRBV4-3
d_gene: TRBD2
j_gene: TRBJ2-3
CDR3aa: CASSQGTSGRPDTQYF
CDR3nt: TGCGCCAGCAGCCAAGGGACTAGCGGGAGGCCAGATACGCAGTATTTT

abundance: NA
v_gene: TRBV9
d_gene: NA
j_gene: TRBJ2-1
CDR3aa: CASSVEQTYNEQFF
CDR3nt: TGTGCCAGCAGCGTAGAACAGACATACAATGAGCAGTTCTTC

abundance: NA
v_gene: TRBV11-2
d_gene: NA
j_gene: TRBJ1-2
CDR3aa: CASSLGSGWYGYTF
CDR3nt: TGTGCCAGCAGCTTAGGGAGTGGGTGGTATGGCTACACCTTC

abundance: few
v_gene: TRBV30
d_gene: TRBD1
j_gene: TRBJ1-2
CDR3aa: CAGKAGGSGYTF
CDR3nt: TGTGCCGGAAAGGCAGGGGGCTCTGGCTACACCTTC

abundance: NA
v_gene: TRBV27
d_gene: NA
j_gene: TRBJ2-1
CDR3aa: CASTQRGGHEQFF
CDR3nt: TGTGCCAGCACTCAAAGGGGGGGCCATGAGCAGTTCTTC

abundance: NA
v_gene: TRBV29-1
d_gene: NA
j_gene: TRBJ2-2
CDR3aa: CSVLAANTGELFF
CDR3nt: TGCAGCGTTTTGGCAGCGAACACCGGGGAGCTGTTTTTT

abundance: NA
v_gene: TRBV5-6
d_gene: NA
j_gene: TRBJ2-3
CDR3aa: CASSLGGVADTQYF
CDR3nt: TGTGCCAGCAGCTTGGGCGGGGTTGCAGATACGCAGTATTTT

abundance: NA
v_gene: TRBV7-3
d_gene: NA
j_gene: TRBJ2-7
CDR3aa: CASSLAAGAAYEQYF
CDR3nt: TGTGCCAGCAGCTTAGCGGCAGGGGCCGCCTACGAGCAGTACTTC

abundance: NA
v_gene: TRBV5-1
d_gene: TRBD1
j_gene: TRBJ2-7
CDR3aa: CASSDRDRAIPYEQYF
CDR3nt: TGCGCCAGCAGCGACCGGGACAGGGCGATCCCTTACGAGCAGTACTTC